The 11 T cell receptor beta chains below were found in one sample sequenced in a study of beta chain features in type 1 diabetes (dated by TCRdb to between 2017 and 2018). The library came from the immunoSEQ multiplex PCR assay. The entire amount of isolated RNA was reverse transcribed using the High Capacity cDNA Reverse Transcription Kit, so the sequenced TCRB transcripts were expressed ones. TCRdb mirrors the immuneACCESS table, restricted to in-frame sequences. Some clones are absent from its copies; in checked studies, under half trace to an unresolved V gene, and the reason for the others is unknown. Present in this sample are hundreds of thousands of clones, roughly 10% of which were seen just once. Roughly 0.046% of the sample is held by the ten biggest clonotypes. What was sequenced was naive CD4+ T cells from blood. This specimen's cell subset or site label, interpreted: true naive CD4+ T cells. The receptors derive from a woman aged 18-29 years in good health.

This clone has just a few counts. J is TRBJ1-2 and V is TRBV7-3; D is possibly TRBD1 (5 bases). Germline V gives CDR1 SGHTA, CDR2 FQGTGA. V lost 5 bases and J lost 7, with 14 bases in between. The CDR3 consists of 13 residues. The CDR3 coding sequence is TGTGCCAGCAGCCCTGGGGCGGCTACTGGCTACACCTTC. Protein: CASSPGAATGYTF.

With respect to this clone: Other nucleotide sequences from this sample produce the same CDR3. CDR3 nucleotides: TGTGCCAGCAGCTTACGAAGCTATGGCTACACCTTC. It encodes CASSLRSYGYTF. The rearrangement joins TRBV7-2 to TRBJ1-2; D uncertain. Germline CDR1 is SGHTA and CDR2 is FQGNSA. This CDR3 has 12 amino acids. With 2 bases removed from V and 4 bases from J, the gap between germline ends came to 5 bases.

The chain joins TRBV9 to TRBJ1-6, with D perhaps TRBD1 (5 bases). With 4 bases removed from V and 7 bases from J, the gap between germline ends came to 21 bases. The V gene's germline CDR1 is SGDLS and CDR2 YYNGEE. This CDR3 comprises 17 residues. DNA for the CDR3: TGTGCCAGCAGCTCCTCGGTCGGGGGTTCAGGGAATTCACCCCTCCACTTT. It encodes CASSSSVGGSGNSPLHF.

There are a few counts of this clone. The chain recombines TRBV12-2 with TRBJ2-1; no DNA check was done on the table's D call, TRBD2. TRBV12-2 is listed as a pseudogene. The CDR3 covers 16 residues. CDR3 region: CASRGTSGSSYNEQFF. CDR3 nucleotides: TGTGCAAGTCGCGGCACTAGCGGGAGCTCCTACAATGAGCAGTTCTTC.

This clone was detected only a few times. The genes are TRBV29-1 and TRBJ2-5; 9 bases agree with TRBD1. This CDR3 has 15 amino acids. V dropped 6 bases and J dropped 2; count of bases not matched to a gene: 10. Germline V gives CDR1 SQVTM, CDR2 ANQGSEA. The DNA for the CDR3 is TGCAGCGTCTGTACTCCCGGACAGGGGCAAGAGACCCAGTACTTC. Translated, it gives CSVCTPGQGQETQYF.

The CDR3 DNA is TGCAGCGTCGGGGAAATTTCTGGGGCCAACGTCCTGACTTTC. As protein: CSVGEISGANVLTF. The chain employs TRBV29-1 and TRBJ2-6; a possible D gene is TRBD2 (5 bases). Germline V gene lookup returns CDR1 SQVTM and CDR2 ANQGSEA. The CDR3 runs 14 residues. V lost 6 bases, J lost 1 base, and 10 bases lay in between.

The V and J genes are TRBV9 and TRBJ2-1; D remains unclear. Germline V gene data show CDR1 as SGDLS and CDR2 as YYNGEE. Trimming cost V 0 bases and J 8 bases, with 3 bases left between them. The CDR3 runs to 11 residues. CDR3 residues: CASSVAYEQFF. For the CDR3, the DNA is TGTGCCAGCAGCGTAGCATATGAGCAGTTCTTC.

The chain couples TRBV15 to TRBJ2-5; D gene unclear. The CDR3 spans 15 residues. V gave up 3 bases and J gave up 5 bases, with 16 bases separating them. The germline V gene encodes CDR1 LNHNV and CDR2 YYDKDF (reference sequence). The CDR3 DNA reads TGTGCCACCAGCAGGGAAACTGGTCGGTCTGAGACCCAGTACTTC. Its protein product is CATSRETGRSETQYF.

CDR3 protein: CASSLTPGQNSPLHF. CDR3 nucleotide sequence: TGTGCCAGCAGTCTAACTCCGGGACAGAATTCACCCCTCCACTTT. The V and J genes are TRBV2 and TRBJ1-6; 7 bases map to TRBD1. The CDR3 has 15 residues. V was clipped by 5 bases and J by 7 bases; unmatched bases: 8. Germline V gene lookup returns CDR1 SNHLY and CDR2 FYNNEI. The full variable domain, with the rest looked up from reference TRBV2 and TRBJ1-6, is EPEVTQTPSHQVTQMGQEVILRCVPISNHLYFYWYRQILGQKVEFLVSFYNNEISEKSEIFDDQFSVERPDGSNFTLKIRSTKLEDSAMYFCASSLTPGQNSPLHFGNGTRLTVT.

Comments on this clone: Other DNA sequences in the same sample also yield this CDR3. V is TRBV19 and J is TRBJ2-7; D is tentatively TRBD1 or TRBD2 (6 bases each). Germline CDR1 is LNHDA and CDR2 is SQIVND (reference sequence). This CDR3 spans 14 amino acids. Trimming removed 3 bases at V and 2 bases at J, with 11 bases between. CDR3 amino acids: CASSIEGGPYEQYF. In nucleotides, the CDR3 is TGTGCCAGTAGTATCGAGGGGGGTCCCTACGAGCAGTACTTC.

Only a few counts were recorded for this clone. V and J are TRBV6-6 and TRBJ2-5; D uncertain. The CDR3 covers 14 residues. The germline V and J ends were trimmed by 5 bases and 3 bases, with 13 bases remaining between them. Germline V gene lookup returns CDR1 MNHNY and CDR2 SVGAGI (reference sequence). The CDR3 spells CASSGRWDEETQYF. Here the CDR3 DNA reads TGTGCCAGCAGTGGACGCTGGGATGAAGAGACCCAGTACTTC.